This TCR beta chain came from a study of T cells in localized non-small cell lung cancer. Overall study results and limits: Heterogeneity stays possible, as sequencing covered only one tumor region.

Repertoires were generated with immunoSEQ multiplex PCR, while TCRdb's copy carries only in-frame clones and drops some. The sample holds tens of thousands of clones, roughly 87% seen once. This CDR3 contains 11 residues. Trimming removed 8 bases at V and 1 base at J, with 5 bases between. Germline V CDR1 and CDR2: MNHEY, SVGAGI. As for this clone: As yet, its antigen is unknown.

The chain couples TRBV6-5 to TRBJ1-1; D gene ambiguous. The specimen comprised peripheral blood, sampled before any cancer treatment. This clonotype originated in a male donor older than 55 with stage I squamous cell lung carcinoma. CDR3 region: CASEWNTEAFF. The CDR3 DNA reads as TGTGCCAGCGAGTGGAACACTGAAGCTTTCTTT.